Listed here are 13 T cell receptor beta chains from one sample, sequenced in a study of T cells in Graves' hyperthyroidism and ophthalmopathy (dated by TCRdb to the late 2010s). The library was produced with multiplex PCR. Reads for this sample came from an Illumina HiSeq 2000. TCR beta CDR3 regions were amplified from RNA transcripts. For the first round of RT-PCR on the TCR CDR3, the HTBI primer set was used together with the Qiagen OneStep RT-PCR kit. The raw public reads went through TCRdb reprocessing: fastp at Q25, MiXCR clone calling, in-frame beta chains kept. Here each entry gathers all rows of one CDR3 protein and keeps the most common genes and DNA. The sample table shows about 380,000 distinct CDR3 sequences, and approximately 18% are seen once. The ten largest clones capture 40% of the sample. The sequencing input was blood. All receptors come from a man younger than 35 with Graves' ophthalmopathy.

This clonotype showed up many times. This chain uses TRBV27 with TRBJ2-7, with D tentatively TRBD1 (5 bases). The CDR3 sequence is 13 residues long. V was shortened by 5 bases and J by 3 bases, with 11 bases between the two germline ends. The germline gives CDR1 MNHEY, CDR2 SMNVEV (reference sequence). The DNA of the CDR3 is TGTGCCAGCAGTCTAGGGGCCAACTACGAGCAGTACTTC. Translating it yields CASSLGANYEQYF.

This clonotype was detected ten times or more. The chain links TRBV7-2 to TRBJ2-7; D unresolved. Trimming took 7 bases from V and 0 from J, leaving 4 bases between them. This CDR3 comprises 11 residues. The germline CDR1 and CDR2 sequences are SGHTA and FQGNSA. This chain's CDR3 is CASTSSYEQYF. In DNA, the CDR3 is TGTGCCAGCACCTCCTCCTACGAGCAGTACTTC.

The table lists this clonotype with many counts. The chain joins TRBV3-1 to TRBJ2-5; D uncertain. CDR1 LGHDT and CDR2 YNNKEL come from the germline V gene (reference sequence). The CDR3 has 15 residues. Trimming took 2 bases from V and 7 from J, leaving 17 bases between them. The CDR3 spells CASSQRFGEQATQYF. The CDR3 DNA is TGTGCCAGCAGCCAACGATTCGGTGAGCAGGCGACCCAGTACTTC.

V usage is TRBV5-6 and J usage is TRBJ2-3, with TRBD1 matching 7 bases. The CDR3 is 13 amino acids. Germline lookup yields CDR1 SGHDT and CDR2 YYEEEE. Trimming cost V 4 bases and J 6 bases; bases outside gene matches: 5. The CDR3 DNA is TGTGCCAGCAGCGGGGACAGCAGGGATACGCAGTATTTT. It encodes CASSGDSRDTQYF.

This clonotype showed up many times. The chain is built from TRBV2 and TRBJ2-3; D may be TRBD1 or TRBD2 (6 bases each). Trimming pared 11 bases from V and 6 bases from J, leaving 18 bases between. CDR1 is SNHLY and CDR2 is FYNNEI in the germline V gene. The CDR3 has 13 residues. CDR3 sequence reads: CAGNEGGLDTQYF. The CDR3 DNA sequence: TGTGCCGGGAACGAGGGGGGACTCGATACGCAGTATTTT. The whole variable domain, filled in from reference TRBV2 and TRBJ2-3, reads EPEVTQTPSHQVTQMGQEVILRCVPISNHLYFYWYRQILGQKVEFLVSFYNNEISEKSEIFDDQFSVERPDGSNFTLKIRSTKLEDSAMYFCAGNEGGLDTQYFGPGTRLTVL.

This clonotype was found many times. V usage is TRBV6-1 and J usage is TRBJ2-7; 8 nucleotides match TRBD2. Per germline, CDR1 MNHNS and CDR2 SASEGT. Trimming took 7 bases from V and 5 from J; bases not matched to a gene: 13. The length of the CDR3 is 15 residues. Written as DNA, the CDR3 is TGTGCCAGCATCCGGGGGGGGGCAGGGAGGGACGAGCAGTACTTC. It translates to CASIRGGAGRDEQYF.

This clonotype appeared many times. The gene calls are TRBV7-8 and TRBJ2-3, with 10 positions matching TRBD2. The CDR3 has 18 amino acids. CDR1 is SGHVS and CDR2 is FQNEAQ in the germline V gene. J was trimmed by 0 bases and V by 0 bases; bases with no gene match: 6. CDR3 in DNA: TGTGCCAGCAGCTTAGCGAGAAGCGGGGGGGATAGCACAGATACGCAGTATTTT. Translation: CASSLARSGGDSTDTQYF. Full variable domain (missing parts from reference TRBV7-8 and TRBJ2-3): GAGVSQSPRYKVAKRGQDVALRCDPISGHVSLFWYQQALGQGPEFLTYFQNEAQLDKSGLPSDRFFAERPEGSVSTLKIQRTQQEDSAVYLCASSLARSGGDSTDTQYFGPGTRLTVL.

The chain carries TRBV7-9 and TRBJ2-3, with 7 positions matching TRBD1. The CDR3 loop spans 15 amino acids. The trim removed 5 bases at V and 0 bases at J, leaving 5 bases unmatched. CDR1 is SEHNR and CDR2 is FQNEAQ in the germline V gene (reference sequence). The CDR3 bases are TGTGCCAGCAGCCGGACAGGAGCCAGCACAGATACGCAGTATTTT. Its protein is CASSRTGASTDTQYF.

This clonotype has a count of ten or more. CDR3 loop: CAISPGQSSEAFF. For the CDR3, the DNA is TGTGCCATCAGCCCGGGACAGTCCTCTGAAGCTTTCTTT. J is TRBJ1-1 and V is TRBV10-3, with TRBD1 matching over 7 bases. V shed 6 bases and J 6 bases; nucleotides not matched to a gene: 7. The CDR3 is 13 residues long. Per germline, CDR1 ENHRY and CDR2 SYGVKD.

This clonotype came up many times. The rearrangement links TRBV20-1 to TRBJ1-1, with D tentatively TRBD1 (6 bases). Germline values: CDR1 DFQATT, CDR2 SNEGSKA (reference sequence). V was clipped by 5 bases and J by 8 bases, with 12 bases between them. The CDR3 is 11 residues long. The CDR3 protein is CSAWDNIEAFF. In DNA form, the CDR3 reads TGCAGTGCTTGGGACAACATAGAAGCTTTCTTT.

This chain joins TRBV11-2 and TRBJ2-2; no clear D gene. The CDR3 extends over 14 amino acids. Deletions cut 3 bases from V and 4 bases from J, with 9 bases between. The V gene's germline CDR1 is SGHAT and CDR2 FQNNGV. The CDR3, as DNA: TGTGCCAGCAGCTTTTCTTGGAGCACCGGGGAGCTGTTTTTT. Residues: CASSFSWSTGELFF.

In this sample, this clonotype turned up many times. V gene TRBV11-3 combines with J gene TRBJ1-1; no reliable D call. Germline V gene sequence: CDR1 SGHNT, CDR2 YENEEA. V was trimmed by 5 bases and J by 11 bases, leaving 15 bases between them. The CDR3 length is 12 residues. The chain's CDR3 is CASSAARLRAFF. The CDR3 DNA sequence: TGTGCCAGCAGCGCGGCCCGATTGCGGGCTTTCTTT.

This clonotype has a count of ten or more. The genes are TRBV10-3 and TRBJ1-2, with D perhaps matching TRBD1 (5 bases). This CDR3 has 15 residues. The germline V gene has CDR1 ENHRY and CDR2 SYGVKD. Trimming pared 2 bases from V and 0 bases from J, leaving 10 bases between. The chain's CDR3 is CAISEGTLANYGYTF. CDR3 in DNA: TGTGCCATCAGTGAGGGGACCCTAGCTAACTATGGCTACACCTTC.